This entry concerns a single TCR beta chain. Its binding antigen is unknown. Base qualities are not recorded, but no much larger clone differs from it by a single base. Each collaborating institution followed its own protocols to collect whole blood in K2EDTA tubes. For TCRbeta analysis, collaborators shipped samples in one of three forms: frozen whole blood, isolated PBMCs, or DNA extracted from either of those sample types. The data stem from a study of blood T cell repertoires in COVID-19 (dated by TCRdb to 2018 to 2021). Looking at the study overall: Collaborator samples came from the United States, Italy and Spain and covered acute and convalescent phases of COVID-19. The material from the prospective study consisted of cDNA or gDNA derived from T cells, B-cell-depleted T cells, or PBMCs. Samples were obtained from the ongoing ImmuneRACE study (first 160 participants) and from 1,000 to 1,500 subjects provided by 6 global collaborators. A de-identified subject ID, COVID-19 status, age in years and sex were almost always included in the sample metadata. Subjects who had been exposed to COVID-19, were actively infected with it, or had recovered from it provided the deeply sampled blood TCRbeta repertoires that made up the dataset. The repertoires were made available in a free public database intended to serve as a resource for research on the immune response to SARS-CoV-2. HLA class I and class II types, where available, came from metadata supplied by the sample provider rather than from assay-based typing.

The immunoSEQ Assay, a bias-controlled multiplex PCR, was used to amplify TCRbeta CDR3 regions from genomic DNA. The paper's processing steps were these. Nucleated cell counts per sample were estimated from amplification of reference gene primers within the assay. To quantify the absolute abundance of each unique TCRbeta CDR3 rearrangement, sequence reads were collapsed and filtered. For each sample, productive Simpson clonality was calculated as the square root of Simpson's diversity index over productive rearrangements. The source is immuneACCESS, and TCRdb retained only in-frame sequences with V and J called. Part of the clones is not carried over; for the studies checked, unresolved V genes explain less than half of this, and the remainder is unexplained. D and trimming come from the DNA, and the V and J calls and clone size come from that table. The sample yields 150,000 to 200,000 clones; approximately 83% were counted once. About 1.9% of the sample is held by the ten biggest clonotypes.

The CDR3 numbers 15 residues from cysteine through phenylalanine. Only the CDR3 region is kept as DNA, spanning 45 bases read in frame from base 1. V is clipped by 3 bases and J by 0 bases, and the sequence between their germline boundaries is 10 bases long. Based on the germline V gene (reference sequence), the CDR1 and CDR2 sequences are LNHDA and SQIVND. Results and caveats for the whole study, not just this receptor: Clinical and demographic metadata were provided uncurated, with the amount varying by source and participant.

This chain is built from TRBV19 and TRBJ2-3, with a weak D call of TRBD2 (6 bases match). The material sequenced was peripheral blood. The TCR comes from a woman over 75 with acute or convalescent COVID-19. In nucleotide form, the sequence is TGTGCCAGTAGTATGGGGGGTATAAGCACAGATACGCAGTATTTT. This translates into CASSMGGISTDTQYF.